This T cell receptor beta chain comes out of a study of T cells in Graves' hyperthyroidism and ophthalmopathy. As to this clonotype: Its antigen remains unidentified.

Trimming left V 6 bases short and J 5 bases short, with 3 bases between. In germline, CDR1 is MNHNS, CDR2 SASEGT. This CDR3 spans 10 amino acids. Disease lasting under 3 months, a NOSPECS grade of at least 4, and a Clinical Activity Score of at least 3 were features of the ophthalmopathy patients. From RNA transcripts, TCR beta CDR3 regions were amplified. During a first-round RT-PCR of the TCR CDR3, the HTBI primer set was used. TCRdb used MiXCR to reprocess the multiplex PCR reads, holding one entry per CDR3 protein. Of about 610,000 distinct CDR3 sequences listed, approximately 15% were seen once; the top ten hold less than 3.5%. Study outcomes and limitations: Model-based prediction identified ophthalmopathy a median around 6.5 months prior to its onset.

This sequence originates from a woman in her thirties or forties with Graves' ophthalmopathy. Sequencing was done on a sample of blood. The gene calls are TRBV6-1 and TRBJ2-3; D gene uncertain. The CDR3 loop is CASRRDTQYF. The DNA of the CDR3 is TGTGCCAGCAGGAGAGATACGCAGTATTTT.